Listed below are T cell receptor beta chains from one sample, sequenced in a study of T cells in Graves' hyperthyroidism and ophthalmopathy. TCRdb used MiXCR to reprocess the multiplex PCR reads, holding one entry per CDR3 protein. The table records 300,000 to 450,000 distinct CDR3 sequences, approximately 15% of them present only once. The sample was blood. The receptors here all came from a woman between 55 and 75 years old with Graves' hyperthyroidism. Each CDR3 is given with its conserved first and last residue. A D gene is named only where the DNA matches it firmly. Clone size is given for some rows only: seen once, a few or many times, or a class if the clone is expanded.

CDR3 length	D gene	clone size	V gene	J gene	CDR3 protein	CDR3 DNA
12	NA	many	TRBV5-1	TRBJ2-7	CASSLEFNEQYF	TGCGCCAGCAGCTTGGAGTTCAACGAGCAGTACTTC
17	TRBD2	few	TRBV27	TRBJ2-5	CASSTRFSGRFVETQYF	TGTGCCAGCAGTACCCGCTTCAGCGGGAGGTTCGTGGAGACCCAGTACTTC
15	TRBD1	NA	TRBV6-1	TRBJ1-1	CASSQGQGAKTEAFF	TGTGCCAGCAGCCAAGGACAGGGGGCGAAAACTGAAGCTTTCTTT
12	NA	many	TRBV2	TRBJ2-5	CASKEAGETQYF	TGTGCCAGCAAAGAGGCGGGAGAGACCCAGTACTTC
14	NA	once	TRBV6-1	TRBJ1-1	CASSPKDGDTEAFF	TGTGCCAGCAGTCCTAAGGACGGAGACACTGAAGCTTTCTTT
15	TRBD2	many	TRBV20-1	TRBJ2-1	CSARVLAGSYNEQFF	TGCAGTGCTAGGGTGCTAGCGGGCAGCTACAATGAGCAGTTCTTC
15	TRBD2	many	TRBV30	TRBJ2-1	CALRPAGVISGEQFF	TGTGCCTTACGCCCAGCGGGAGTAATTTCGGGTGAGCAGTTCTTC
16	TRBD2	many	TRBV7-9	TRBJ2-5	CASSPGLAGGLETQYF	TGTGCCAGCAGTCCGGGACTAGCGGGAGGTTTAGAGACCCAGTACTTC
15	TRBD1	many	TRBV2	TRBJ2-5	CASSEQGARGETQYF	TGTGCCAGCAGTGAACAGGGGGCAAGGGGAGAGACCCAGTACTTC
16	TRBD2	few	TRBV6-1	TRBJ2-1	CASTGRGLAGNGEQFF	TGTGCCAGCACTGGTAGGGGACTAGCGGGAAATGGGGAGCAGTTCTTC
17	TRBD1	few	TRBV19	TRBJ1-2	CASSTTGTGPKNYGYTF	TGTGCCAGTAGTACCACCGGGACAGGGCCCAAAAACTATGGCTACACCTTC
11	NA	few	TRBV24-1	TRBJ1-2	CATSDAEGYTF	TGTGCCACCAGTGATGCAGAGGGCTACACCTTC
14	TRBD2	many	TRBV24-1	TRBJ2-1	CATSPSGPYNEQFF	TGTGCCACCAGTCCTAGCGGCCCCTACAATGAGCAGTTCTTC
11	NA	many	TRBV7-2	TRBJ2-7	CASSELDEQYF	TGTGCCAGCAGCGAGCTGGACGAGCAGTACTTC
15	NA	many	TRBV3-1	TRBJ2-1	CATGDQGSSYNEQFF	TGTGCCACAGGTGACCAGGGAAGCTCCTACAATGAGCAGTTCTTC